Listed below are T cell receptor beta chains from one sample, sequenced in a study of T cell repertoires in cytomegalovirus infection. TCRdb itself ran the reads through MiXCR, one entry per CDR3 protein. The data hold some 680,000 distinct CDR3 sequences, with 35% to 45% observed a single time. Sequencing was done on a sample of PBMCs. All receptors derive from a human donor in good health (CMV status not recorded). Some clones in this sample may be carry-over from other donors' samples. CDR3s include the opening cysteine and the closing phenylalanine or tryptophan.

CDR3	V	J
CASSPLGQEYNEQFF	TRBV28	TRBJ2-1
CASSLVREVAAQQYF	TRBV7-9	TRBJ2-7
CASSSNGQAGSTEAFF	TRBV5-1	TRBJ1-1
CSARDSPSGANVLTF	TRBV20-1	TRBJ2-6
CASSWDRMNSPLHF	TRBV28	TRBJ1-6
CASRFSGFSYEQYF	TRBV7-4	TRBJ2-7
CASSITNTEAFF	TRBV19	TRBJ1-1
CASSYRADSGANVLTF	TRBV5-6	TRBJ2-6
CASGPMDLGIQYF	TRBV28	TRBJ2-4
CASSFGQGQEQYF	TRBV27	TRBJ2-7
CASSRRHGADEQFF	TRBV6-8	TRBJ2-1
CASSAVVNTEAFF	TRBV19	TRBJ1-1
CASSRSGHVKGGYTF	TRBV12-3/TRBV12-4	TRBJ1-2
CAGSLRASTNEKLFF	TRBV7-2	TRBJ1-4
CASSRPGLPPYEQYF	TRBV6-1	TRBJ2-7
CSAMDRGPETQYF	TRBV20-1	TRBJ2-5
CASSSTSGSGTDTQYF	TRBV7-2	TRBJ2-3
CASTRGPSGEQYF	TRBV6-2/TRBV6-3	TRBJ2-7
CASRGQGANTGELFF	TRBV6-5	TRBJ2-2
CASKSRGSGNTIYF	TRBV7-8	TRBJ1-3
CASSVSGTANQPQHF	TRBV7-8	TRBJ1-5
CASSIGGVEQYF	TRBV19	TRBJ2-7
CASSEAHGDSYEQYF	TRBV6-1	TRBJ2-7
CATSDLPGLGDTQYF	TRBV24-1	TRBJ2-3
CASSLVGGSSGNTIYF	TRBV7-9	TRBJ1-3
CASQLRSSGSYEQYF	TRBV6-5	TRBJ2-7
CATSPGQGLEETQYF	TRBV15	TRBJ2-5
CASSEFGGRENTEAFF	TRBV25-1	TRBJ1-1
CASSRQGYFSPLHF	TRBV28	TRBJ1-6
CASSLGLGVSYEQYF	TRBV28	TRBJ2-7
CAWTTGAGNTIYF	TRBV30	TRBJ1-3
CASSRSGASAYGYPF	TRBV28	TRBJ1-2
CSARDLVGTAYDEQYF	TRBV20-1	TRBJ2-7
CASGWGGGAGTEAFF	TRBV12-5	TRBJ1-1
CASSYDSGGAGTQYF	TRBV7-2	TRBJ2-5
CASSLSGGSNEQYF	TRBV28	TRBJ2-7
CSVVHPRDRGSYGYTF	TRBV29-1	TRBJ1-2
CASSLAGRGANVLTF	TRBV7-9	TRBJ2-6
CASSPRQIVNPHSNQPQHF	TRBV7-8	TRBJ1-5
CASSNPQTGQYF	TRBV7-2	TRBJ2-7
CATRDGVHTDTQYF	TRBV24-1	TRBJ2-3